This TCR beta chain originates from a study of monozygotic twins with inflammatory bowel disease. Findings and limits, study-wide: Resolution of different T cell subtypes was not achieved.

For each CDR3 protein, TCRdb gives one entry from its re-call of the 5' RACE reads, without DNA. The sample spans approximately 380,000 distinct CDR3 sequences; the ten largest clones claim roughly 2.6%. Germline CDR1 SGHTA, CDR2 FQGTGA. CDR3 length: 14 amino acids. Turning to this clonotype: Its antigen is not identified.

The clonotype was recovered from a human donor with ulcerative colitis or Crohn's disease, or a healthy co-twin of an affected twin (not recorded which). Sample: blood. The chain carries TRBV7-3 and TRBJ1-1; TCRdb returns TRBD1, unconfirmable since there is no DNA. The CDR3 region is CASSPTGGNTEAFF.